A selection of T cell receptor beta chains follows, all from one sample in a study of blood T cell repertoires in COVID-19. Assay: immunoSEQ multiplex PCR; the TCRdb copy retains only in-frame clones and omits some. The table records hundreds of thousands of clones, 80% to 90% of them present only once. Sequencing input: PBMCs or T cells enriched from blood (not recorded which). The receptors come from a woman aged 50 to 65 in a cohort exposed to, infected with or recovered from COVID-19 (not recorded which). Both conserved end residues are part of each CDR3. The D gene is left open where the match is weak. Clone size is not always given. Where it is, it says once, few, many or a class for expanded clones.

clone size: .
D gene: TRBD1
J gene: TRBJ1-1
V gene: TRBV5-1
CDR3 DNA: TGCGCCAGCAGCTCGCTACAGGGGTCCCTAAAAGGCACTGAAGCTTTCTTT
CDR3 protein: CASSSLQGSLKGTEAFF

clone size: .
D gene: TRBD1
J gene: TRBJ2-4
V gene: TRBV2
CDR3 DNA: TGTGCCAGCACGGGACAGGGGGAAAGCTATCAGTACTTC
CDR3 protein: CASTGQGESYQYF

clone size: .
D gene: .
J gene: TRBJ2-7
V gene: TRBV5-1
CDR3 DNA: TGCGCCAGCACGCGCGGAGGGGAGGCCACCGAGCAGTACTTC
CDR3 protein: CASTRGGEATEQYF

clone size: few
D gene: TRBD2
J gene: TRBJ2-1
V gene: TRBV5-1
CDR3 DNA: TGCGCCAGCAGCTTGGGAAGTAGCGGGGGTACTGATGAGCAGTTCTTC
CDR3 protein: CASSLGSSGGTDEQFF

clone size: .
D gene: TRBD1
J gene: TRBJ1-5
V gene: TRBV19
CDR3 DNA: TGTGCCAGTAGTTCCTCCAGGACAGGGGGAGGAATGCAGCCCCAGCATTTT
CDR3 protein: CASSSSRTGGGMQPQHF

clone size: once
D gene: .
J gene: TRBJ1-5
V gene: TRBV28
CDR3 DNA: TGTGCCAGCAGTTTTATGGGCAGTCTAGGGGGAAGCAATCAGCCCCAGCATTTT
CDR3 protein: CASSFMGSLGGSNQPQHF

clone size: .
D gene: TRBD2
J gene: TRBJ2-5
V gene: TRBV5-4
CDR3 DNA: TGTGCCAGCAGCCCCAGGGGCGGGGGGGATGCAAAGACCCAGTACTTC
CDR3 protein: CASSPRGGGDAKTQYF

clone size: once
D gene: TRBD1
J gene: TRBJ2-5
V gene: TRBV2
CDR3 DNA: TGTGCCGCCGGACAGGGCCCAGAGACCCAGTACTTC
CDR3 protein: CAAGQGPETQYF

clone size: .
D gene: .
J gene: TRBJ1-1
V gene: TRBV18
CDR3 DNA: TGTGCCAGCTCACCACTTTGGGCGGGGGGGAACACTGAAGCTTTCTTT
CDR3 protein: CASSPLWAGGNTEAFF

clone size: .
D gene: .
J gene: TRBJ1-2
V gene: TRBV5-4
CDR3 DNA: TGTGCCAGCAGACCGGGGGACGGGGCCTATGGCTACACCTTC
CDR3 protein: CASRPGDGAYGYTF

clone size: .
D gene: .
J gene: TRBJ1-1
V gene: TRBV4-1
CDR3 DNA: TGCGCCAGCAGCCAAGTAACAGGTGCCACTGAAGCTTTCTTT
CDR3 protein: CASSQVTGATEAFF

clone size: .
D gene: .
J gene: TRBJ1-2
V gene: TRBV7-9
CDR3 DNA: TGTGCCAGCAGCCAACACAGGCGGGATGATGGCTACACCTTC
CDR3 protein: CASSQHRRDDGYTF

clone size: .
D gene: .
J gene: TRBJ1-6
V gene: TRBV11-2
CDR3 DNA: TGTGCCAGCAGCCCCACCGGGACAAATTCACCCCTCCACTTT
CDR3 protein: CASSPTGTNSPLHF

clone size: .
D gene: .
J gene: TRBJ2-3
V gene: TRBV6-2/TRBV6-3
CDR3 DNA: TGTGCCAGCAGTCTCCCACTAAGGAGGGGCACAGATACGCAGTATTTT
CDR3 protein: CASSLPLRRGTDTQYF

clone size: .
D gene: .
J gene: TRBJ2-5
V gene: TRBV7-2
CDR3 DNA: TGTGCCAGCAGCTTAGCAGTAGCTCTAGGAGAGACCCAGTACTTC
CDR3 protein: CASSLAVALGETQYF

clone size: once
D gene: .
J gene: TRBJ2-7
V gene: TRBV6-5
CDR3 DNA: TGTGCCAGCAGAAGGGGGGGGAACTACGAGCAGTACTTC
CDR3 protein: CASRRGGNYEQYF

clone size: .
D gene: .
J gene: TRBJ1-2
V gene: TRBV12-1
CDR3 DNA: TGTGCCAGCAGTGGAGTCGCTGGCTACACCTTC
CDR3 protein: CASSGVAGYTF

clone size: .
D gene: .
J gene: TRBJ1-1
V gene: TRBV6-4
CDR3 DNA: TGTGCCAGCAGTGAGACACAGGGCACTGAAGCTTTCTTT
CDR3 protein: CASSETQGTEAFF

clone size: .
D gene: .
J gene: TRBJ2-3
V gene: TRBV4-1
CDR3 DNA: TGCGCCAGCAGCCAAGATATGTATTCTAGCACAGATACGCAGTATTTT
CDR3 protein: CASSQDMYSSTDTQYF

clone size: .
D gene: TRBD1
J gene: TRBJ1-1
V gene: TRBV13
CDR3 DNA: TGTGCCAGCAGCTTAAACAGGGGGAGGAACACTGAAGCTTTCTTT
CDR3 protein: CASSLNRGRNTEAFF

clone size: once
D gene: TRBD2
J gene: TRBJ2-1
V gene: TRBV5-1
CDR3 DNA: TGCGCCAGCAGCGGCACGGGGGGGCCGAACAATGAGCAGTTCTTC
CDR3 protein: CASSGTGGPNNEQFF

clone size: .
D gene: .
J gene: TRBJ1-2
V gene: TRBV14
CDR3 DNA: TGTGCCAGCAGCCAAGTGGGCAGGGTCGATGGCTACACCTTC
CDR3 protein: CASSQVGRVDGYTF

clone size: .
D gene: TRBD1
J gene: TRBJ1-1
V gene: TRBV7-9
CDR3 DNA: TGTGCCAGCAGCGCAGGAGGGACAGACCACACTGAAGCTTTCTTT
CDR3 protein: CASSAGGTDHTEAFF

clone size: once
D gene: .
J gene: TRBJ1-1
V gene: TRBV11-1
CDR3 DNA: TGTGCCAGCACCCCGGGGGGTGAAGCTTTCTTT
CDR3 protein: CASTPGGEAFF

clone size: .
D gene: .
J gene: TRBJ2-5
V gene: TRBV4-3
CDR3 DNA: TGCGCCAGCAGCCAAGCTTGGGCAGACGGAGAGACCCAGTACTTC
CDR3 protein: CASSQAWADGETQYF

clone size: .
D gene: .
J gene: TRBJ2-5
V gene: TRBV28
CDR3 DNA: TGTGCCAGCAGTTCAGGGAACCAAGAGGCCCAGTACTTC
CDR3 protein: CASSSGNQEAQYF

clone size: .
D gene: TRBD1
J gene: TRBJ2-2
V gene: TRBV6-6
CDR3 DNA: TGTGCCAGCAGACAAACCGGGACAGGGGGATCCGGGGAGCTGTTTTTT
CDR3 protein: CASRQTGTGGSGELFF

clone size: .
D gene: TRBD1
J gene: TRBJ1-6
V gene: TRBV6-1
CDR3 DNA: TGTGCCAGCAGTGGACCGACAGGGGAGATTAGTTCCTATAATTCACCCCTCCACTTT
CDR3 protein: CASSGPTGEISSYNSPLHF

clone size: .
D gene: TRBD2
J gene: TRBJ2-2
V gene: TRBV5-4
CDR3 DNA: TGTGCCAGCAGCCCCGGGACTAGCGGGTCCACCGGTACCGGGGAGCTGTTTTTT
CDR3 protein: CASSPGTSGSTGTGELFF

clone size: .
D gene: TRBD2
J gene: TRBJ2-7
V gene: TRBV7-9
CDR3 DNA: TGTGCCAGCAGCTTATGGGGGGGAGAGCAGTACTTC
CDR3 protein: CASSLWGGEQYF

clone size: .
D gene: TRBD1
J gene: TRBJ2-1
V gene: TRBV4-2
CDR3 DNA: TGTGCCAGCAGCCCCGGGACAGGGTGGGTCAATGAGCAGTTCTTC
CDR3 protein: CASSPGTGWVNEQFF

clone size: .
D gene: .
J gene: TRBJ2-3
V gene: TRBV6-2/TRBV6-3
CDR3 DNA: TGTGCCAGCAGTCCGGGACGTCGAGGGGGAGATACGCAGTATTTT
CDR3 protein: CASSPGRRGGDTQYF

clone size: .
D gene: TRBD1
J gene: TRBJ1-1
V gene: TRBV7-9
CDR3 DNA: TGTGCCAGCAGCCGATTCAAGGGACAGGGGGTTGGCACTGAAGCTTTCTTT
CDR3 protein: CASSRFKGQGVGTEAFF

clone size: few
D gene: .
J gene: TRBJ1-1
V gene: TRBV11-1
CDR3 DNA: TGTGCCAGCAGCTCCGGAGGAAAAGCTTTCTTT
CDR3 protein: CASSSGGKAFF

clone size: once
D gene: TRBD1
J gene: TRBJ1-2
V gene: TRBV7-2
CDR3 DNA: TGTGCCAGCAGCTCTACAGGGGGCTATGGCTACACCTTC
CDR3 protein: CASSSTGGYGYTF

clone size: .
D gene: .
J gene: TRBJ1-4
V gene: TRBV5-4
CDR3 DNA: TGTGCCAGCAGCTTGGGGAGCTCGGGGGGGGCTAATGAAAAACTGTTTTTT
CDR3 protein: CASSLGSSGGANEKLFF

clone size: .
D gene: .
J gene: TRBJ2-3
V gene: TRBV5-4
CDR3 DNA: TGTGCCAGCAGCTTGAGGGCCGGGAACACAGATACGCAGTATTTT
CDR3 protein: CASSLRAGNTDTQYF

clone size: .
D gene: .
J gene: TRBJ1-2
V gene: TRBV14
CDR3 DNA: TGTGCCAGCAGCCAACCCTATAAGGAGGGCTACACCTTC
CDR3 protein: CASSQPYKEGYTF

clone size: few
D gene: .
J gene: TRBJ1-2
V gene: TRBV4-2
CDR3 DNA: TGTGCCAGCAGCCGACTAGACGAGAGTAGTGGCTACACCTTC
CDR3 protein: CASSRLDESSGYTF

clone size: few
D gene: .
J gene: TRBJ2-1
V gene: TRBV24-1
CDR3 DNA: TGTGCCACCAGTGGGGGGCCTCTGACCAACACACTCGATGAGCAGTTCTTC
CDR3 protein: CATSGGPLTNTLDEQFF

clone size: once
D gene: .
J gene: TRBJ2-1
V gene: TRBV19
CDR3 DNA: TGTGCCAGTAGGGGTTCACAGGGAAGCTCCTACAATGAGCAGTTCTTC
CDR3 protein: CASRGSQGSSYNEQFF

clone size: .
D gene: TRBD1
J gene: TRBJ1-5
V gene: TRBV4-1
CDR3 DNA: TGCGCCAGCAGCCCCCGACAGGGTAGGGGCAATCAGCCCCAGCATTTT
CDR3 protein: CASSPRQGRGNQPQHF